This T cell receptor beta chain appears in the sequencing data of a study of blood T cells in healthy people across ages. Study-wide results and limits: Comparison with aged donors showed that long-lived donors had more naive CD4+ cells and higher diversity. Naive T cell percentage by flow cytometry tracked strongly with beta diversity.

Sample-barcoded 5' priming and a J-beta primer mix drove a second PCR of about 6 to 11 cycles. A single record per CDR3 protein comes from TCRdb applying MiXCR to the 5' RACE reads. The sample holds approximately 2,000,000 distinct CDR3 sequences, about 39% seen once. The CDR3 runs 12 residues. Germline V gives CDR1 LGHNA, CDR2 YNFKEQ. Trimming stripped 6 bases from V and 4 bases from J, with 9 bases between. This clonotype appeared a few times. The antigen is undetermined. The chain links TRBV4-2 to TRBJ1-1; D uncertain. The sample taken for sequencing was blood. The sequence was obtained from a human donor in good health. The CDR3 DNA reads TGTGCCAGCAGGAATCCAGGCACTGAAGCTTTCTTT. It yields the protein CASRNPGTEAFF.